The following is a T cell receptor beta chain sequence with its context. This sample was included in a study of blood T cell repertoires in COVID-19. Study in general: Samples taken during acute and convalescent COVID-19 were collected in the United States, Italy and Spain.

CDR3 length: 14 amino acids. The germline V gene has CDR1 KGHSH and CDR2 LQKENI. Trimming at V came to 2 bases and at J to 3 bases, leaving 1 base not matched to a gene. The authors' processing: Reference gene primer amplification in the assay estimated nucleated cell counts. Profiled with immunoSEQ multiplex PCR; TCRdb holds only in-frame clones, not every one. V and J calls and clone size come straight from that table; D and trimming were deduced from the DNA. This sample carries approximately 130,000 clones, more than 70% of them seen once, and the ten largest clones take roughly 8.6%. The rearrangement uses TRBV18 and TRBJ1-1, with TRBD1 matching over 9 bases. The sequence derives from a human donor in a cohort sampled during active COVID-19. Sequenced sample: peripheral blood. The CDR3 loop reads CASSPYRGHTEAFF. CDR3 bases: TGTGCCAGCTCACCATACAGGGGGCACACTGAAGCTTTCTTT. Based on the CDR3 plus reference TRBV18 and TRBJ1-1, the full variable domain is NAGVMQNPRHLVRRRGQEARLRCSPMKGHSHVYWYRQLPEEGLKFMVYLQKENIIDESGMPKERFSAEFPKEGPSILRIQQVVRGDSAAYFCASSPYRGHTEAFFGQGTRLTVV.